The following is a T cell receptor beta chain sequence with its context. The sample holds one count of this clone. The antigen it recognizes is unknown. No base-level quality is on record; no much larger clone is a single base apart. Another Seattle source contributed samples from volunteer blood donors who had recovered from COVID-19. The collaborating institutions used their own protocols to collect whole blood in K2EDTA tubes. For TCRbeta analysis, collaborator samples were shipped as frozen whole blood, as isolated PBMCs, or as DNA extracted from either sample type. These data come from a study of blood T cell repertoires in COVID-19 (dated by TCRdb to between 2020 and 2021). As for the study more broadly: The collaborator samples originated in the United States, Italy and Spain and spanned the acute and convalescent phases of COVID-19. The material from the prospective study consisted of cDNA or gDNA derived from T cells, B-cell-depleted T cells, or PBMCs. Deeply sampled blood TCRbeta repertoires from subjects exposed to, actively infected with, or recovered from COVID-19 were included in the dataset. The repertoires were made available in a free public database intended to serve as a resource for research on the immune response to SARS-CoV-2. Samples were obtained from the ongoing ImmuneRACE study (first 160 participants) and from about 1,300 subjects provided by 6 global collaborators. Nearly every sample came with metadata listing a de-identified subject ID, COVID-19 status, age in years and sex. Where HLA class I and class II types were available, the types were taken from metadata supplied by the sample provider, not from assay-based typing.

The immunoSEQ Assay, a bias-controlled multiplex PCR, was used to amplify TCRbeta CDR3 regions from genomic DNA. The study's own analysis went as follows. The number of nucleated cells in each sample was estimated from the amplification of reference gene primers within the assay. Sequence reads were collapsed and filtered to measure the absolute abundance of every unique TCRbeta CDR3 rearrangement. For each sample, productive Simpson clonality was calculated as the square root of Simpson's diversity index across productive rearrangements. The clones in this table, taken by TCRdb from immuneACCESS, are in-frame only. Not every clone is retained; where verified, under half of the shortfall comes from an unresolved V gene, and the cause of the rest is unknown. Clone size and V and J calls were adopted from that table, with D and trimming inferred from the DNA. The sample records about 270,000 clones, around 86% of which are singletons. Of the sample, about 9.2% is held by the ten largest clones.

Points the paper makes about the study in general: Clinical and demographic metadata were provided uncurated, with the amount varying by source and participant.

The CDR3 contains 18 residues, cysteine and phenylalanine counted. Only the CDR3 DNA is retained, 54 bases long and in frame from the first base. V has 6 bases trimmed and J has 7 bases trimmed; junction bases matching no gene number 19. CDR1 and CDR2, per the germline V gene (reference sequence), are MNHEY and SMNVEV. The sequencing sample was made of peripheral blood. This sequence was found in a man aged 35 to 55 who had recovered from COVID-19. The V gene is TRBV27 and the J gene is TRBJ2-1, with 9 bases matching TRBD1. The encoded CDR3 is CASSSGTGMGGAGNEQFF. In nucleotides, the sequence is TGTGCCAGCAGCTCCGGGACAGGGATGGGGGGGGCGGGGAATGAGCAGTTCTTC.